This T cell receptor beta chain was identified in a study of CD8+CD57+ T cells in acquired aplastic anemia. Researchers used genomic DNA as the template to profile TCR beta VDJ and CDR3. TCRdb analysed the reads with MiXCR anew, one entry per CDR3 protein. Of some 200,000 distinct CDR3 sequences detected, roughly half appear once; the ten largest clones hold around a tenth. J lost 9 bases, V lost 4 bases, and 9 bases had no gene match. The CDR3 is made up of 13 amino acids. CDR1 SGHNT and CDR2 YYREEE come from the germline V gene (reference sequence). CD8+CD57+ cell expansion, shown by flow cytometry, had occurred in the patients selected for sequencing.

The sequencing sample was made of sorted CD4+, CD8+, or CD8+CD57+ T cells (not recorded which) from PBMCs. The rearrangement uses TRBV5-4 and TRBJ2-7; TRBD1 agrees at 8 bases. This sequence originates from a human donor with aplastic anemia. CDR3 loop: CASSPQGANGQYF. Here the CDR3 DNA reads TGTGCCAGCAGCCCTCAGGGGGCAAACGGGCAGTACTTC.